This TCR beta chain appears in the sequencing data of a study of shared clonotypes between healthy human individuals. Looked up from germline, CDR1 is SEHNR and CDR2 is FQNEAQ (reference sequence). Trimming took off 3 bases at V and 0 bases at J, with 9 bases between the two ends. The CDR3 spans 15 residues. In the original analysis: Filtering differed, since immunoSEQ gave only junction sequences and no quality scores. The table came from immunoSEQ multiplex PCR; TCRdb's copy has only in-frame clones and leaves some out. D and trimming were read from the DNA, whereas the V and J calls and clone size are those reported in that table. The data show just over 2,000,000 clones, roughly 95% seen once.

Material: naive CD4+ T cells sorted from blood. Subset defined: CD45RA+ positively selected. This sequence was found in a man between 18 and 35 years old in good health. The rearrangement joins TRBV7-9 to TRBJ1-3; weak D call: TRBD1 (5 bases). As DNA, the CDR3 is TGTGCCAGCAGCTTCTACAGGAACTCTGGAAACACCATATATTTT. This gives the protein CASSFYRNSGNTIYF.